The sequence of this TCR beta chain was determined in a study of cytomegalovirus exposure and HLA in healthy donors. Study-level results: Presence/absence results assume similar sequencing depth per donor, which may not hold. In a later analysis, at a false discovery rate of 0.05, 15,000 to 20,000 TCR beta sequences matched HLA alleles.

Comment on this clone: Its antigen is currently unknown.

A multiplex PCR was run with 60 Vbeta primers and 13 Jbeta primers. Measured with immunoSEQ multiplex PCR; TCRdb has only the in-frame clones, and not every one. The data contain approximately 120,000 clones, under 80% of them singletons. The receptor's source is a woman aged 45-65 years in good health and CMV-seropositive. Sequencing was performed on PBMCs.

As DNA, the CDR3 is TGTGCCAGCAGCTTATCCCCGCGACTAGCGGGCCGCACAGATACGCAGTATTTT. This translates into CASSLSPRLAGRTDTQYF. V gene TRBV7-8 combines with J gene TRBJ2-3; 10 bases map to TRBD2. J gave up 1 base and V 2 bases, and 9 bases lay outside the gene matches. Germline V CDR1 and CDR2: SGHVS, FQNEAQ. This CDR3 is built from 18 residues.